This T cell receptor beta chain was identified in a study of cytomegalovirus exposure and HLA in healthy donors. Study-wide points: Most TCR sequences were uncommon, yet certain public TCRs appeared in many donors. Both high specificity and high sensitivity reportedly marked the classifier's diagnosis of cytomegalovirus status. It was found in a later analysis that first-cohort TCR clusters tended to co-occur in the 130 or so validation repertoires.

Note on this clone: Its antigen remains unidentified.

Repertoires were generated with immunoSEQ multiplex PCR, while TCRdb's copy carries only in-frame clones and drops some. The sample holds some 170,000 clones, roughly nine tenths seen once. The approximately 120-subject validation cohort, separate from the roughly 700-subject first cohort, included the donors. The source of this sequence is a man aged 30 to 39 in good health and CMV-seropositive. The specimen was PBMCs.

DNA of the CDR3: TGTGCCAGCAGTACCATCGAAGGGGGGGGTCAGCCCCAGCATTTT. It encodes CASSTIEGGGQPQHF. The chain is built from TRBV7-2 and TRBJ1-5; perhaps TRBD1 as D (6 bases). Germline CDR1 SGHTA, CDR2 FQGNSA. There are 15 residues in the CDR3. The ends were cut back, 6 bases at V and 6 bases at J, with 18 bases in the middle.